What follows are 16 T cell receptor beta chains derived from one specimen sequenced in a study of T cells after yellow fever vaccination. TCRdb called the 5' RACE reads again in MiXCR, with one record for every CDR3 protein. The table lists tens of thousands of distinct CDR3 sequences, 7.1% of them singletons, with around 35% in the top ten. Specimen: CD8+ T cells sorted from PBMCs, collected 4 to 6 days after the first yellow fever vaccination. These TCRs come from a man younger than 35 who received the YFV17D yellow fever vaccine.

This clonotype occurred a few times. Here the CDR3 reads CASRGLGELFF. In nucleotides, the CDR3 is TGTGCCAGCAGGGGACTCGGGGAGCTGTTTTTT. This chain connects TRBV6-5 to TRBJ2-2, with TRBD2 as a possible D gene (6 bases). The germline V gene encodes CDR1 MNHEY and CDR2 SVGAGI. The CDR3 loop spans 11 amino acids. V was shortened by 6 bases and J by 7 bases, with 6 bases between the two germline ends.

This clonotype was counted many times. The gene calls are TRBV5-1 and TRBJ2-1; 13 nucleotides match TRBD2. The CDR3 length is 18 residues. J gave up 8 bases and V 1 base, and 12 bases lay outside the gene matches. The V gene's germline CDR1 is SGHRS and CDR2 YFSETQ. The CDR3 is CASSLSHRTSGGRDEQFF. The CDR3 DNA follows: TGCGCCAGCAGCTTGTCCCACCGGACTAGCGGGGGCCGGGATGAGCAGTTCTTC.

This clonotype was seen many times. This chain connects TRBV7-9 to TRBJ1-2; D is uncertain. Looked up from germline, CDR1 is SEHNR and CDR2 is FQNEAQ (reference sequence). Trimming removed 4 bases from V and 4 bases from J, with 19 bases in between. CDR3 length equals 16 residues. The CDR3 nucleotides are TGTGCCAGCAGCTCCCCCCGAGGAGGGCCCTTCTATGGCTACACCTTC. Protein: CASSSPRGGPFYGYTF.

The genes are TRBV4-3 and TRBJ2-2, with TRBD1 as a possible D gene (6 bases). CDR1 and CDR2 (germline): LGHNA, YSLEER. The CDR3 has 15 residues. Deletions cut 1 base from V and 3 bases from J, with 9 bases between. The CDR3 loop is CASSQVPGDTGELFF. CDR3 DNA sequence: TGCGCCAGCAGCCAAGTCCCAGGGGACACCGGGGAGCTGTTTTTT.

This clonotype was seen ten or more times. The rearrangement links TRBV4-3 to TRBJ2-1, with D uncertain. The CDR3 sequence is 15 residues long. Germline V gives CDR1 LGHNA, CDR2 YSLEER. V was clipped by 1 base and J by 4 bases, with 11 bases between them. The DNA of the CDR3 is TGCGCCAGCAGCCAAGGGACGGCAGCATACAATGAGCAGTTCTTC. As protein: CASSQGTAAYNEQFF.

The chain is built from TRBV7-6 and TRBJ2-3; TRBD2 might be the D (6 bases). CDR1 and CDR2 from the germline V gene are SGHVS and FNYEAQ. The CDR3 runs 14 residues. With 2 bases removed from V and 3 bases from J, the gap between germline ends came to 9 bases. The CDR3 sequence: CASSLWRGTDTQYF. DNA for the CDR3: TGTGCCAGCAGCTTATGGCGGGGAACAGATACGCAGTATTTT. The variable domain in full, completed from reference TRBV7-6 and TRBJ2-3, reads GAGVSQSPRYKVTKRGQDVALRCDPISGHVSLYWYRQALGQGPEFLTYFNYEAQQDKSGLPNDRFSAERPEGSISTLTIQRTEQRDSAMYRCASSLWRGTDTQYFGPGTRLTVL.

The J gene is TRBJ2-5, the V gene TRBV12-3 or TRBV12-4; TRBD2 aligns across 9 bases. The CDR3 totals 18 residues. J gave up 8 bases and V 5 bases, and 21 bases lay outside the gene matches. The CDR3: CASSPEGAGGRIGRTQYF. In DNA form, the CDR3 reads TGTGCCAGCAGTCCTGAGGGAGCGGGGGGCCGGATAGGGCGAACCCAGTACTTC.

This clonotype was counted only a few times. This sequence joins TRBV19 and TRBJ2-3; 8 bases line up with TRBD2. Germline lookup yields CDR1 LNHDA and CDR2 SQIVND (reference sequence). The V gene end was trimmed by 6 bases and the J gene end by 2 bases; junction bases not matched to a gene: 7. The CDR3 runs 15 residues. Here the CDR3 reads CASSVTSGNTDTQYF. CDR3 in DNA: TGTGCCAGTAGCGTTACTAGCGGAAACACAGATACGCAGTATTTT.

This clonotype was seen ten or more times. The V and J genes are TRBV27 and TRBJ1-5; D is unresolved. This CDR3 is 14 amino acids long. Between the trimmed V and J ends, which lost 1 base and 3 bases, there was a span of 7 bases. CDR1 MNHEY and CDR2 SMNVEV come from the germline V gene (reference sequence). CDR3 DNA sequence: TGTGCCAGCAGTTTATTTTCAATCAATCAGCCCCAGCATTTT. As protein: CASSLFSINQPQHF.

J is TRBJ2-1 and V is TRBV6-2 or TRBV6-3; unclear D gene. The V end was cut by 0 bases, the J end by 8 bases, with 8 bases between. In germline, CDR1 is MNHEY, CDR2 SVGEGT. This CDR3 spans 13 amino acids. Written as DNA, the CDR3 is TGTGCCAGCAGTTACTCCAACCTCCATGAGCAGTTCTTC. Its protein is CASSYSNLHEQFF.

This clonotype showed up many times. The chain uses TRBV5-1 and TRBJ1-4, with D tentatively TRBD1 (5 bases). This CDR3 is built from 16 residues. CDR1 is SGHRS, CDR2 YFSETQ, per germline. The V gene lost 2 bases and the J gene lost 8 bases, with 19 bases spanning the gap. The CDR3 spells CASSLRGGGLREKLFF. In DNA form, the CDR3 reads TGCGCCAGCAGCTTACGGGGCGGAGGGTTACGCGAAAAACTGTTTTTT.

This sequence joins TRBV18 and TRBJ2-1; D call uncertain. Deletions cut 0 bases from V and 7 bases from J, with 10 bases between. The germline gives CDR1 KGHSH, CDR2 LQKENI. There are 14 residues in the CDR3. CDR3 region: CASSPPNSINEQFF. The CDR3 DNA is TGTGCCAGCTCACCACCGAATAGCATTAATGAGCAGTTCTTC.

The chain uses TRBV20-1 and TRBJ2-7, with D unclear. Germline V gene sequence: CDR1 DFQATT, CDR2 SNEGSKA (reference sequence). This CDR3 is 14 amino acids long. V gave up 0 bases and J gave up 3 bases, with 12 bases separating them. CDR3 sequence reads: CSARDGTRIYEQYV. Written as DNA, the CDR3 is TGCAGTGCTAGAGACGGTACAAGGATCTACGAGCAGTACGTC.

This clonotype appeared a few times. The chain is built from TRBV7-8 and TRBJ2-5; a possible D gene is TRBD2 (6 bases). Between the trimmed V and J ends, which lost 5 bases and 5 bases, there was a span of 15 bases. Germline CDR1 and CDR2: SGHVS and FQNEAQ. The CDR3 is 14 amino acids. CDR3 region: CASSLGVAEETQYF. The CDR3 nucleotides read TGTGCCAGCAGCCTCGGTGTAGCGGAGGAGACCCAGTACTTC.

This clonotype has at least ten counts. The rearrangement uses TRBV28 and TRBJ2-4, with a tentative D call TRBD1 (5 bases). Deletions cut 7 bases from V and 0 bases from J, with 16 bases between. This CDR3 comprises 16 residues. The germline V gene encodes CDR1 MDHEN and CDR2 SYDVKM. The CDR3, as DNA: TGTGCCAGCAAGCCACAGGTGTTTTTAGCCAAAAACATTCAGTACTTC. It codes for CASKPQVFLAKNIQYF.

This clonotype was counted many times. The rearrangement links TRBV5-5 to TRBJ2-7, with TRBD2 as a possible D gene (5 bases). The CDR3 contains 13 residues. V was pared by 2 bases and J by 7 bases, with 13 bases between. Germline CDR1 is SGHKS and CDR2 is YYEKEE (reference sequence). The DNA for the CDR3 is TGTGCCAGCAGCTTTAGCGCTGTGAGGGAGCAGTACTTC. It translates to CASSFSAVREQYF.